The 18 T cell receptor beta chains given below trace back to one sample, sequenced in a study of molecular identifiers for immune sequencing clone quantification. One entry per CDR3 protein results from TCRdb running MiXCR on the PCR reads. Of 600,000 to 650,000 distinct CDR3 sequences in the sample, just under 20% are singletons; the top ten hold about 0.9%. The specimen was naive CD8+ T cells from blood, with Jurkat cell RNA spiked in. Documented subset: FACS-sorted CD8+CD4-CCR7+CD45RA+ naive T cells. Receptor source: a human donor in good health. Some libraries in this study had Jurkat cell RNA spiked in.

The table lists this clonotype with many counts. The V gene is TRBV20-1, the J gene TRBJ2-7; 10 nucleotides match TRBD2. The CDR3 is made up of 16 amino acids. The germline gives CDR1 DFQATT, CDR2 SNEGSKA (reference sequence). V gave up 0 bases and J gave up 2 bases; unmatched junction bases: 7. Here the CDR3 reads CSAREPRLAGAYEQYF. Here the CDR3 DNA reads TGCAGTGCTAGAGAACCCCGACTAGCGGGTGCCTACGAGCAGTACTTC.

This clonotype appeared a few times. The gene calls are TRBV27 and TRBJ2-2, with D tentatively TRBD2 (7 bases). The V end lost 5 bases, the J end lost 0 bases, and 22 bases lay between the germline ends. This CDR3 spans 19 amino acids. Germline lookup yields CDR1 MNHEY and CDR2 SMNVEV (reference sequence). The CDR3 sequence is CASSPWGGADLTNTGELFF. In DNA form, the CDR3 reads TGTGCCAGCAGTCCCTGGGGGGGGGCTGACCTTACGAACACCGGGGAGCTGTTTTTT.

This clonotype was seen repeatedly, ten times or more. The chain employs TRBV19 and TRBJ1-5, with D unresolved. V lost 8 bases, J lost 2 bases, and 10 bases lay in between. Germline loops: CDR1 LNHDA, CDR2 SQIVND (reference sequence). The CDR3 loop spans 13 amino acids. CDR3 sequence reads: CASAVYGNQPQHF. In nucleotides, the CDR3 is TGTGCCAGTGCGGTGTACGGCAATCAGCCCCAGCATTTT. The full variable domain, in which reference TRBV19 and TRBJ1-5 provide the parts outside the CDR3, is DGGITQSPKYLFRKEGQNVTLSCEQNLNHDAMYWYRQDPGQGLRLIYYSQIVNDFQKGDIAEGYSVSREKKESFPLTVTSAQKNPTAFYLCASAVYGNQPQHFGDGTRLSIL.

The table lists this clonotype with many counts. The J gene is TRBJ2-5, the V gene TRBV29-1; D unclear. Germline values: CDR1 SQVTM, CDR2 ANQGSEA. Between the trimmed V and J ends, which lost 7 bases and 0 bases, there was a span of 12 bases. This CDR3 region has 13 residues. CDR3 coding DNA: TGCAGCGGAGTAGGGCCGAACCAAGAGACCCAGTACTTC. Translated, it gives CSGVGPNQETQYF.

In this sample, this clonotype turned up many times. This chain uses TRBV27 with TRBJ2-7; D remains unclear. Per the germline V gene, CDR1 is MNHEY and CDR2 is SMNVEV (reference sequence). The CDR3 totals 12 residues. V gave up 8 bases and J gave up 3 bases, with 11 bases separating them. Here the CDR3 reads CASGPGYYEQYF. The CDR3 bases are TGTGCCAGCGGTCCGGGTTACTACGAGCAGTACTTC.

Only a few counts were recorded for this clonotype. The chain links TRBV27 to TRBJ2-7; possible D gene TRBD2, 5 bases. V lost 1 base and J 4 bases, leaving 8 bases between the germline ends. Germline V CDR1 and CDR2: MNHEY, SMNVEV (reference sequence). This CDR3 comprises 13 residues. The CDR3 bases are TGTGCCAGCAGTTTATTAGAGGGATACGAGCAGTACTTC. This gives the protein CASSLLEGYEQYF.

This clonotype was counted ten times or more. The CDR3 DNA sequence: TGTGCCAGCAGGCCGGGACGGAATTATAAGCAGTACTTC. Amino acids: CASRPGRNYKQYF. The chain carries TRBV5-4 and TRBJ2-7; D possibly uses TRBD1 or TRBD2 (5 bases each). Trimming removed 5 bases from V and 8 bases from J, with 17 bases in between. The CDR3 has 13 amino acids. Germline V gene sequence: CDR1 SGHNT, CDR2 YYREEE (reference sequence).

This clonotype has only a few counts. The chain joins TRBV6-2 or TRBV6-3 to TRBJ1-2; 7 nucleotides agree with TRBD1. This CDR3 spans 15 amino acids. The V gene's germline CDR1 is MNHEY and CDR2 SVGEGT. V lost 2 bases to trimming and J lost 7 bases; unmatched junction nucleotides: 10. The CDR3 loop reads CASSYTPSRGAGYTF. The CDR3, as DNA: TGTGCCAGCAGTTACACCCCGAGCAGGGGGGCTGGCTACACCTTC.

A few counts support this clonotype. This may stem from a read error, because a much larger clone lies one nucleotide away. Here the CDR3 DNA reads TGCAGTGCAGTGGCACTAGTGGACTCCTACGAGCAGTACTTC. It encodes CSAVALVDSYEQYF. This rearrangement joins TRBV20-1 to TRBJ2-7; TRBD2 might be the D (5 bases). Germline V gene sequence: CDR1 DFQATT, CDR2 SNEGSKA (reference sequence). The V gene lost 6 bases and the J gene lost 0 bases, with 15 bases spanning the gap. The length of the CDR3 is 14 residues.

This clonotype was observed a handful of times. The chain is built from TRBV7-6 and TRBJ2-3, with 11 bases fitting TRBD2. After removal of 5 bases from V and 5 bases from J, the junction contained 15 bases not matched to a gene. Germline CDR1 is SGHVS and CDR2 is FNYEAQ. This CDR3 is 18 amino acids long. CDR3: CASSAGTGKGLAGDTQYF. The CDR3 nucleotides are TGTGCCAGCAGCGCTGGGACAGGGAAAGGACTAGCGGGAGATACGCAGTATTTT.

As regards this clonotype: The germline gene is not matched at one end of the junction; a read error may be the cause. The V gene is TRBV18, the J gene TRBJ2-2; D is unclear. The CDR3 is 15 residues long. Germline CDR1 is KGHSH and CDR2 is LQKENI. Here the CDR3 DNA reads TGTGCCAGCTCACCCTGGACCGACAACAGCGGGGAGCTGTTTTTT. Amino acid sequence: CASSPWTDNSGELFF.

This clonotype was recorded many times. The chain carries TRBV29-1 and TRBJ2-3, with TRBD2 as a possible D gene (6 bases). This CDR3 is 16 amino acids long. Germline V gives CDR1 SQVTM, CDR2 ANQGSEA. Trimming cost V 0 bases and J 5 bases, with 18 bases left between them. This CDR3 is CSVEDRGDGSVDTQYF. The CDR3 DNA reads as TGCAGCGTTGAAGATCGGGGTGACGGGAGCGTAGATACGCAGTATTTT.

The V and J genes are TRBV3-1 and TRBJ2-1, with TRBD2 as a possible D gene (5 bases). Germline loops: CDR1 LGHDT, CDR2 YNNKEL (reference sequence). V shed 4 bases and J shed 3 bases, with 28 bases lying between them. CDR3 length equals 20 residues. CDR3 in DNA: TGTGCCAGCAGCCCCGGGATCGAGATTGTCGGACGGGAAAGCTACAATGAGCAGTTCTTC. Its protein product is CASSPGIEIVGRESYNEQFF.

The gene calls are TRBV13 and TRBJ1-2, with D possibly being TRBD1 (6 bases). This CDR3 is 13 amino acids long. CDR1 PRHDT and CDR2 FYEKMQ come from the germline V gene (reference sequence). The V end was cut by 5 bases, the J end by 4 bases, with 11 bases between. CDR3 in DNA: TGTGCCAGCAGCCAACGAGGGGGCTATGGCTACACCTTC. This codes for CASSQRGGYGYTF.

Of note for this clonotype: This may come from a read error, since a much larger clone is one base off. In DNA form, the CDR3 reads TGTGCCAGCAGTTTACTAGTTGCAGGTACGCAGTATTTT. Protein: CASSLLVAGTQYF. The genes are TRBV12-3 or TRBV12-4 and TRBJ2-3; D uncertain. Trimming cost V 2 bases and J 8 bases, with 11 bases left between them. The CDR3 is made up of 13 amino acids.

As to this clonotype: A junction boundary mismatches the germline segment, possibly from a read error. The CDR3 nucleotides read TGTACCAGCAGTTATTCGGCAGATACCACAGATACGCAGTATTTT. Its translation: CTSSYSADTTDTQYF. This chain links TRBV6-2 or TRBV6-3 with TRBJ2-3; D uncertain. The CDR3 consists of 15 residues. Germline loops: CDR1 MNHEY, CDR2 SVGEGT.

This clonotype was counted between two and nine times. The V and J genes are TRBV9 and TRBJ1-4; weak D call: TRBD1 (5 bases). V dropped 0 bases and J dropped 6 bases, with 9 bases sitting between them. Germline CDR1 and CDR2: SGDLS and YYNGEE. The CDR3 is made up of 14 amino acids. For the CDR3, the DNA is TGTGCCAGCAGCGTAGAGGGGCAAGATGAAAAACTGTTTTTT. Translated, it gives CASSVEGQDEKLFF.

At least ten counts were recorded for this clonotype. V usage is TRBV27 and J usage is TRBJ2-3; 10 nucleotides match TRBD2. Germline V gives CDR1 MNHEY, CDR2 SMNVEV (reference sequence). The V segment lost 1 base and the J segment 5 bases; nucleotides outside the gene matches: 9. The CDR3 consists of 17 residues. The CDR3 spells CASSLFERGGVVDTQYF. The CDR3 nucleotides read TGTGCCAGCAGTTTATTCGAGCGGGGGGGAGTAGTAGATACGCAGTATTTT.